The T cell receptor beta chain described here comes from a study of vaccination and CD4 T cells after COVID-19. From germline, CDR1 is SGHDT and CDR2 YYEEEE. There are 12 residues in the CDR3. The V end lost 0 bases, the J end lost 11 bases, and 11 bases lay between the germline ends. Noted treatment: roughly 11-day PBMC culture with coronavirus spike peptide pools or control peptides (ViraFEST assay). As to this clonotype: Antigen unknown.

The Oncomine TCR Beta short-read assay sequenced DNA from cultured CD4+ T cells. MiXCR, run by TCRdb on the PCR reads, gives a single entry per CDR3 protein. Of roughly 7,000 distinct CDR3 sequences listed, 70% to 75% are singletons. The TCR originated in a human donor who had recovered from COVID-19. The sample comprised CD4+ T cells from blood, cultured in vitro. The chain employs TRBV5-6 and TRBJ1-2; maybe TRBD1 (5 bases). CDR3 coding DNA: TGTGCCAGCAGCTTGGTAAAGGGACGATACACCTTC. Translation: CASSLVKGRYTF. The full variable domain, completed using reference TRBV5-6 and TRBJ1-2, is DAGVTQSPTHLIKTRGQQVTLRCSPKSGHDTVSWYQQALGQGPQFIFQYYEEEERQRGNFPDRFSGHQFPNYSSELNVNALLLGDSALYLCASSLVKGRYTFGSGTRLTVV.